This T cell receptor (beta chain) was found in a study of early T cells in non-severe SARS-CoV-2 infection. Study-wide context: Unsorted whole blood bulk RNA was sequenced, with unpaired chains.

Individual cDNA molecules were tagged with unique molecular identifiers. A single record per CDR3 protein comes from TCRdb applying MiXCR to the 5' RACE reads. The sample holds over 75,000 distinct CDR3 sequences, approximately 13% seen once. V dropped 4 bases and J dropped 3 bases, with 10 bases sitting between them. The germline V gene has CDR1 SQVTM and CDR2 ANQGSEA. The CDR3 has 12 amino acids. This clonotype was detected ten times or more. This sequence originates from an adult who was a healthcare worker with PCR-confirmed SARS-CoV-2 infection or an uninfected control (not recorded which). The sequenced sample consisted of whole blood. The gene calls are TRBV29-1 and TRBJ2-7; perhaps TRBD2 as D (6 bases). DNA of the CDR3: TGCAGCGTTGTATCCGGGGGCTACGAGCAGTACTTC. Translated: CSVVSGGYEQYF.